This T cell receptor beta chain was recovered during a study of T cell repertoires in aging, cancer and after chemotherapy. As for the study in general: Patients with glioblastoma brain tumors were sampled before and after temozolomide-based therapy. The full dataset contained around 8.2 million TCR reads.

The template was genomic DNA from peripheral blood, not RNA. Germline V gene lookup returns CDR1 SGHDT and CDR2 YYEEEE. V lost 1 base and J lost 7; bases outside the gene matches: 4. This CDR3 has 13 amino acids. Rearranged V-D-J TRB sequences were amplified with a mixed TRB-A/B primer pool. TCRdb passed the multiplex PCR reads through MiXCR, listing each CDR3 protein once. The table includes about 19,000 distinct CDR3 sequences, about 37% detected once. Overall study results and limits: These repertoire data do not allow conclusions about immunological memory after chemotherapy. Compared with age-matched healthy donors, untreated hematological or solid cancer patients showed higher blood TCR clonality.

This clonotype was detected once. Antigen: not known. Sequencing was carried out using blood. V usage is TRBV5-6 and J usage is TRBJ1-1; TRBD1 agrees at 7 bases. The sequence was obtained from a human donor with a solid tumor. This CDR3 is CASSLKGASEAFF. DNA for the CDR3: TGTGCCAGCAGCTTGAAGGGGGCGAGTGAAGCTTTCTTT. The variable domain in full, with the rest retrieved from reference TRBV5-6 and TRBJ1-1, is DAGVTQSPTHLIKTRGQQVTLRCSPKSGHDTVSWYQQALGQGPQFIFQYYEEEERQRGNFPDRFSGHQFPNYSSELNVNALLLGDSALYLCASSLKGASEAFFGQGTRLTVV.